The clone carrying this T cell receptor (beta chain) was found many times. Its antigen is not identified. The data are from a study of breast tumors, draining lymph nodes, adjacent tissues. Study-wide points: Findings are consistent with lymph node origin and intratumoral expansion of most tumor T cells. Tumor T cell lymph node origin was a supported hypothesis, not proven.

Germline CDR1 KGHSH, CDR2 LQKENI. V lost 4 bases and J lost 5, with 21 bases in between. This CDR3 region has 17 residues. TCRdb reprocessed the multiplex PCR reads via MiXCR and lists one record per CDR3 protein. The sample records about 22,000 distinct CDR3 sequences, under 60% being singletons. The chain carries TRBV18 and TRBJ2-1, with a weak D call TRBD2 (5 bases). The clonotype originates from a female donor with breast cancer. Some clones in this sample may be carry-over from other donors' samples. What was sequenced was breast tumor tissue. CDR3 loop: CASSRDAWGVRNNEQFF. CDR3 DNA: TGTGCCAGCTCACGAGACGCGTGGGGAGTTCGCAACAATGAGCAGTTCTTC.